This TCR beta chain stems from a study of cytomegalovirus exposure and HLA in healthy donors. Study findings and constraints: For cytomegalovirus status, the classifier reportedly gave diagnoses with high specificity and sensitivity. From TCR beta sequences, most subjects' HLA-A and HLA-B alleles were reportedly predicted accurately. According to a later analysis, most TCR beta chains associated with CMV appeared HLA-restricted. Indistinguishable V segments, including TRBV6-2 and TRBV6-3, were excluded.

Germline trimming cut 7 bases from V and 4 bases from J; bases unmatched to any gene: 8. Germline-derived CDR1 and CDR2 are SQVTM and ANQGSEA. There are 13 residues in the CDR3. The PCR had 60 Vbeta and 13 Jbeta primers. Here immunoSEQ multiplex PCR was the method, and the copy in TCRdb shows in-frame clones only, minus some. The sample consists of around 63,000 clones, roughly 80% of them appearing once. Turning to this clone: Antigen unknown.

This chain links TRBV29-1 with TRBJ1-1; 8 bases are a match to TRBD1. The clonotype originates from a woman between 25 and 40 years old in good health and CMV-seronegative. The specimen sequenced was PBMCs. The DNA for the CDR3 is TGCAGCGCCAGTAGCACAGGGGGCACTGAAGCTTTCTTT. Its protein product is CSASSTGGTEAFF. Variable domain in full (rest from reference TRBV29-1 and TRBJ1-1): SAVISQKPSRDICQRGTSLTIQCQVDSQVTMMFWYRQQPGQSLTLIATANQGSEATYESGFVIDKFPISRPNLTFSTLTVSNMSPEDSSIYLCSASSTGGTEAFFGQGTRLTVV.